Listed here are 10 T cell receptor beta chains from one sample, sequenced in a study of Ad26.COV2.S vaccination and SARS-CoV-2 variants. Assay: immunoSEQ multiplex PCR; the TCRdb copy retains only in-frame clones and omits some. The table has 450,000 to 550,000 clones, about 89% seen once; the top ten hold 1.7%. Treatment described: approximately 18 received Ad26.COV2.S at low or high dose, single or two shots; a few received placebo; per-sample allocation not given. Samples analyzed were those drawn on day 63 after the first vaccine or placebo injection. Material: peripheral blood, obtained in a trial of Ad26.COV2.S vaccine versus placebo. All receptors come from a person between 18 and 60 years old who received the Ad26.COV2.S COVID-19 vaccine or a placebo.

This clone has just a few counts. This chain connects TRBV4-1 to TRBJ2-7; 9 bases agree with TRBD1. The germline gives CDR1 MGHRA, CDR2 YSYEKL. The CDR3 totals 13 residues. V gave up 4 bases and J gave up 5 bases; unmatched junction bases: 3. In DNA form, the CDR3 reads TGCGCCAGCAGCCGGGACAGGGTGGACGAGCAGTACTTC. It yields the protein CASSRDRVDEQYF.

This clone was seen a handful of times. The chain combines TRBV6-5 with TRBJ2-7; 7 bases are shared with TRBD2. CDR3 length equals 13 residues. The germline V gene has CDR1 MNHEY and CDR2 SVGAGI. Germline trimming cut 6 bases from V and 5 bases from J; bases unmatched to any gene: 7. The CDR3 is CASRRRGFDEQYF. The DNA of the CDR3 is TGTGCCAGCAGGCGGCGGGGGTTCGACGAGCAGTACTTC.

CDR3 sequence (DNA): TGTGCCAGCAGCTTGCCAGGGTCAGGCAATCAGCCCCAGCATTTT. Protein: CASSLPGSGNQPQHF. The genes are TRBV5-8 and TRBJ1-5, with D tentatively TRBD1 (5 bases). The CDR3 spans 15 residues. Germline CDR1 is SGHTS and CDR2 is YDEGEE. V was trimmed by 1 base and J by 2 bases, leaving 10 bases between them. The full variable domain, with the rest looked up from reference TRBV5-8 and TRBJ1-5, is EAGVTQSPTHLIKTRGQQATLRCSPISGHTSVYWYQQALGLGLQFLLWYDEGEERNRGNFPPRFSGRQFPNYSSELNVNALELEDSALYLCASSLPGSGNQPQHFGDGTRLSIL.

The chain employs TRBV6-5 and TRBJ2-7; 12 positions match TRBD1. V was pared by 5 bases and J by 7 bases, with 6 bases of the junction left unmatched. The CDR3 extends over 14 amino acids. Per germline, CDR1 MNHEY and CDR2 SVGAGI. CDR3 amino acids: CASSPGTGGWEQYF. In DNA form, the CDR3 reads TGTGCCAGCAGTCCCGGGACAGGGGGCTGGGAGCAGTACTTC.

The chain has TRBV15 and TRBJ2-7; TRBD2 agrees at 9 bases. The CDR3 extends over 15 amino acids. Germline CDR1 and CDR2: LNHNV and YYDKDF (reference sequence). With V trimmed by 0 bases and J by 5 bases, 5 bases remained unmatched. This CDR3 is CATSRDGGRVNEQYF. In DNA, the CDR3 is TGTGCCACCAGCAGAGATGGCGGGAGGGTCAACGAGCAGTACTTC.

This clone was recorded a few times. The gene calls are TRBV4-3 and TRBJ1-6; D gene ambiguous. Germline CDR1 reads LGHNA; CDR2 reads YSLEER. The V end was cut by 1 base, the J end by 9 bases, with 19 bases between. This CDR3 has 17 residues. The CDR3 here is CASSQGPRQAWGSPLHF. In DNA form, the CDR3 reads TGCGCCAGCAGCCAAGGACCGCGGCAGGCCTGGGGTTCACCCCTCCACTTT.

The V gene is TRBV28, the J gene TRBJ2-7; D gene uncertain. V lost 0 bases, J lost 3 bases, and 9 bases lay in between. The CDR3 spans 14 residues. Germline CDR1 MDHEN, CDR2 SYDVKM. This chain's CDR3 is CASSLWLTNYEQYF. The CDR3, as DNA: TGTGCCAGCAGTTTATGGCTTACCAACTACGAGCAGTACTTC.

The V call is TRBV5-1, the J call TRBJ2-3, with D perhaps being TRBD1 or TRBD2 (5 bases each). Germline lookup yields CDR1 SGHRS and CDR2 YFSETQ. V dropped 3 bases and J dropped 2 bases, with 16 bases sitting between them. CDR3 length: 16 amino acids. CDR3 protein: CASSWGTTPATDTQYF. The CDR3 coding sequence is TGCGCCAGCAGCTGGGGGACCACTCCCGCCACAGATACGCAGTATTTT. Full variable domain (missing parts from reference TRBV5-1 and TRBJ2-3): KAGVTQTPRYLIKTRGQQVTLSCSPISGHRSVSWYQQTPGQGLQFLFEYFSETQRNKGNFPGRFSGRQFSNSRSEMNVSTLELGDSALYLCASSWGTTPATDTQYFGPGTRLTVL.

V is TRBV7-2 and J is TRBJ1-2, with D perhaps TRBD1 (5 bases). V was shortened by 6 bases and J by 5 bases, with 19 bases between the two germline ends. Per the germline V gene, CDR1 is SGHTA and CDR2 is FQGNSA. The CDR3 extends over 15 amino acids. CDR3 protein: CASSIGREDLYGYTF. CDR3 nucleotides: TGTGCCAGCAGTATCGGCAGGGAAGACCTATATGGCTACACCTTC.

The gene calls are TRBV4-3 and TRBJ2-2; no definite D call. The CDR3 runs 14 residues. The V gene lost 0 bases and the J gene lost 6 bases, with 8 bases spanning the gap. CDR1 and CDR2 (germline): LGHNA, YSLEER. Here the CDR3 reads CASSQDTTPGELFF. Here the CDR3 DNA reads TGCGCCAGCAGCCAAGATACGACCCCCGGGGAGCTGTTTTTT.